This entry lists 11 T cell receptor beta chains sequenced from one sample in a study of cytomegalovirus exposure and HLA in healthy donors. PCR used 60 Vbeta primers and 13 Jbeta primers. Sequencing was performed with immunoSEQ multiplex PCR; in TCRdb, only in-frame clones are kept and a portion is missing. The sample records 70,000 to 85,000 clones, about 64% being singletons. Source material: PBMCs. The receptors were sampled from a man under 40 in good health and CMV-seropositive.

This chain uses TRBV6-5 with TRBJ1-2; 9 nucleotides match TRBD1. The CDR3 sequence is 14 residues long. V gave up 2 bases and J gave up 6 bases; unmatched junction bases: 4. The germline V gene has CDR1 MNHEY and CDR2 SVGAGI. The CDR3 protein is CASSYDRQGDGYTF. The CDR3 region has the DNA TGTGCCAGCAGTTACGACCGACAGGGGGATGGCTACACCTTC.

To note about this clone: The junction differs from germline at one of its ends, possibly a read error. Other DNA sequences in the sample encode the same CDR3. V gene TRBV6-5 combines with J gene TRBJ2-3, with 10 bases aligning to TRBD2. There are 16 residues in the CDR3. Germline V gene data show CDR1 as MNHEY and CDR2 as SVGAGI. DNA for the CDR3: TGTGCCAGCAGCTACTCGACTAGCGGGTACACAGATACGCAGTATTTT. This translates into CASSYSTSGYTDTQYF.

V usage is TRBV18 and J usage is TRBJ1-4, with 8 bases aligning to TRBD1. This CDR3 contains 14 residues. CDR1 is KGHSH and CDR2 is LQKENI in the germline V gene. V lost 4 bases and J lost 6; bases outside the gene matches: 4. CDR3 region: CASSLDRADEKLFF. The CDR3 DNA is TGTGCCAGCTCACTGGACAGGGCGGATGAAAAACTGTTTTTT.

The J gene is TRBJ2-7, the V gene TRBV12-5, with 8 positions matching TRBD2. This CDR3 is 16 amino acids long. V shed 3 bases, J shed 2 bases, and the junction held 9 bases outside the gene matches. Germline CDR1 and CDR2: LGHNT and FRNRAP. The CDR3 sequence is CASGLRTGGEPYEQYF. The CDR3 DNA follows: TGTGCTAGTGGTTTAAGGACCGGGGGGGAACCCTACGAGCAGTACTTC. The complete variable domain, with remaining parts taken from reference TRBV12-5 and TRBJ2-7, reads DARVTQTPRHKVTEMGQEVTMRCQPILGHNTVFWYRQTMMQGLELLAYFRNRAPLDDSGMPKDRFSAEMPDATLATLKIQPSEPRDSAVYFCASGLRTGGEPYEQYFGPGTRLTVT.

The chain recombines TRBV29-1 with TRBJ2-7, with 7 bases lining up with TRBD1. Germline CDR1 SQVTM, CDR2 ANQGSEA. The J segment lost 0 bases and the V segment lost 5 bases, leaving 4 bases of the junction unmatched. The CDR3 totals 13 residues. CDR3 bases: TGCAGCGTTATGACAGGGAACTCCTACGAGCAGTACTTC. Its translation: CSVMTGNSYEQYF.

The genes are TRBV18 and TRBJ2-1; 13 bases line up with TRBD2. V dropped 3 bases and J dropped 3; count of bases not matched to a gene: 8. The germline CDR1 and CDR2 sequences are KGHSH and LQKENI. The CDR3 runs 18 residues. The DNA of the CDR3 is TGTGCCAGCTCACCGATGGGGACTAGCGGGGCCGTCTACAATGAGCAGTTCTTC. It encodes CASSPMGTSGAVYNEQFF.

The chain has TRBV27 and TRBJ1-2, with D tentatively TRBD1 (5 bases). V was cut by 6 bases and J by 5 bases, with 25 bases left in between. CDR1 and CDR2 from the germline V gene are MNHEY and SMNVEV (reference sequence). The CDR3 totals 17 residues. For the CDR3, the DNA is TGTGCCAGCAGGACCCGGGACGGGGGAATCTTAGGGTATGGCTACACCTTC. Protein product: CASRTRDGGILGYGYTF.

J is TRBJ1-2 and V is TRBV27; D possibly corresponds to TRBD1 (5 bases). The CDR3 is 12 amino acids. Trimming shortened V by 4 bases and J by 10 bases, and 13 bases separated the two germline ends. Germline V gives CDR1 MNHEY, CDR2 SMNVEV (reference sequence). The CDR3 DNA sequence: TGTGCCAGCAGTTCCAACAGGTACCTCTACACCTTC. This codes for CASSSNRYLYTF.

This chain links TRBV6-6 with TRBJ2-1; TRBD2 aligns across 14 bases. CDR1 is MNHNY, CDR2 SVGAGI, per germline (reference sequence). The CDR3 is made up of 16 amino acids. V was clipped by 6 bases and J by 5 bases; unmatched bases: 6. CDR3 sequence reads: CASRKTSGRADNEQFF. The CDR3 DNA reads TGTGCCAGCAGGAAGACTAGCGGGAGGGCGGACAATGAGCAGTTCTTC.

Remarks on this clone: Additional DNA sequences in this sample encode the identical CDR3. V usage is TRBV30 and J usage is TRBJ2-3; D is ambiguous. The CDR3 covers 11 residues. V lost 2 bases to trimming and J lost 6 bases, with 6 bases between them. Germline CDR1 and CDR2: GTSNPN and SVGIG (reference sequence). The chain's CDR3 is CAWSPGDTQYF. The CDR3 nucleotides read TGTGCCTGGAGTCCCGGGGATACGCAGTATTTT.

The chain links TRBV5-4 to TRBJ2-7; D may be TRBD2 (5 bases). V lost 4 bases, J lost 5 bases, and 13 bases lay in between. The germline V gene has CDR1 SGHNT and CDR2 YYREEE (reference sequence). This CDR3 comprises 13 residues. The CDR3, as DNA: TGTGCCAGCAGCATGTCCCAGCGGAACGAGCAGTACTTC. This codes for CASSMSQRNEQYF.